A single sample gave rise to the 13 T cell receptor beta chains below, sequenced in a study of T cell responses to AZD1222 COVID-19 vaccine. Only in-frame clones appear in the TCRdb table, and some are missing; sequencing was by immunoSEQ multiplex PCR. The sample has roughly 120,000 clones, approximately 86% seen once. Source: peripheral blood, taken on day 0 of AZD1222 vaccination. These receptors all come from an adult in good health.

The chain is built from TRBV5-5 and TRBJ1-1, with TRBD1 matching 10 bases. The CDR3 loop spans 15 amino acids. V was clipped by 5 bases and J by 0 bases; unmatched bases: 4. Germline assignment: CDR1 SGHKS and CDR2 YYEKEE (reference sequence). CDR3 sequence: CASRGTGDLNTEAFF. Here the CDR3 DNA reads TGTGCCAGCAGAGGGACAGGGGACTTGAACACTGAAGCTTTCTTT. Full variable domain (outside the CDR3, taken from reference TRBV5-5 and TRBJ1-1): DAGVTQSPTHLIKTRGQQVTLRCSPISGHKSVSWYQQVLGQGPQFIFQYYEKEERGRGNFPDRFSARQFPNYSSELNVNALLLGDSALYLCASRGTGDLNTEAFFGQGTRLTVV.

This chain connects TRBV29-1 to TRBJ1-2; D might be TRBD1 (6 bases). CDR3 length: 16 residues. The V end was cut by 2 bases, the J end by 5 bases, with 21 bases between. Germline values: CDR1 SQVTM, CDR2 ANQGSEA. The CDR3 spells CSVEMRDTPGRYGYTF. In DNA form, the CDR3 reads TGCAGCGTTGAAATGCGGGACACCCCAGGGCGTTATGGCTACACCTTC.

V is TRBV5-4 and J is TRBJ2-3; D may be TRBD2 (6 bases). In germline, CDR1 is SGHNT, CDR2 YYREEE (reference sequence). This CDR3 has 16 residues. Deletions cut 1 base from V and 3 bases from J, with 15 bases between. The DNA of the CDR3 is TGTGCCAGCAGCTTGTGGGGTACGGGAGTAACAGATACGCAGTATTTT. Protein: CASSLWGTGVTDTQYF. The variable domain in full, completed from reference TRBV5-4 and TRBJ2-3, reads ETGVTQSPTHLIKTRGQQVTLRCSSQSGHNTVSWYQQALGQGPQFIFQYYREEENGRGNFPPRFSGLQFPNYSSELNVNALELDDSALYLCASSLWGTGVTDTQYFGPGTRLTVL.

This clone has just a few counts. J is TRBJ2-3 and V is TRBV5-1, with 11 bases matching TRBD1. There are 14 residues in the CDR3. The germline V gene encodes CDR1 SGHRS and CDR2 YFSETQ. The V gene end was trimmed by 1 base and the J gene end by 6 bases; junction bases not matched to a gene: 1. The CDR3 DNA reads TGCGCCAGCAGCTTGAGGGACAGGGGGGATACGCAGTATTTT. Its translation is CASSLRDRGDTQYF.

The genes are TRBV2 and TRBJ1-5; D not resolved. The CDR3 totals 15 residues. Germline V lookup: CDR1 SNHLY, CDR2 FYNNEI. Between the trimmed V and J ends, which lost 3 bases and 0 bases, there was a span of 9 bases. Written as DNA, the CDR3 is TGTGCCAGCAGTGAGGGTGATTATAGCAATCAGCCCCAGCATTTT. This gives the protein CASSEGDYSNQPQHF.

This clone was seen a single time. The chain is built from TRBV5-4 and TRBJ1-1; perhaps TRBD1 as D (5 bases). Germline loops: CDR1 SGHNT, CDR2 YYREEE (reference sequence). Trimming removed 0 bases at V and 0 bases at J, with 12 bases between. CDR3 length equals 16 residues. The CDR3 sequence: CASSLGRGPMNTEAFF. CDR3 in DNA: TGTGCCAGCAGCTTGGGACGGGGACCTATGAACACTGAAGCTTTCTTT.

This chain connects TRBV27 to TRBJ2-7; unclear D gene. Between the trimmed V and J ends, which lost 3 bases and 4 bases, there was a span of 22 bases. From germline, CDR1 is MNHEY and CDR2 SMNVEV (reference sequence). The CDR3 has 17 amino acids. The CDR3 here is CASSFSRSGDLLYEQYF. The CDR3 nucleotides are TGTGCCAGCAGTTTTAGCCGCTCCGGCGATCTTCTATACGAGCAGTACTTC.

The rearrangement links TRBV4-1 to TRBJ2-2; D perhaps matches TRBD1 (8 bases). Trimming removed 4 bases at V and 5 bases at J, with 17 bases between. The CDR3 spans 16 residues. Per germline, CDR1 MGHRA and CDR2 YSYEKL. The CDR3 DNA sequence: TGCGCCAGCAGCCCCGGACAGGGAGGGGATACCGGGGAGCTGTTTTTT. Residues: CASSPGQGGDTGELFF.

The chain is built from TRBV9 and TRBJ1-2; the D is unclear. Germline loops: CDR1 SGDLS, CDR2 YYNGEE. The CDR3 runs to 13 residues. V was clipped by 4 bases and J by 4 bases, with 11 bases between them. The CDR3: CASSTPGTYGYTF. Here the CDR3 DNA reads TGTGCCAGCAGCACCCCGGGAACCTATGGCTACACCTTC. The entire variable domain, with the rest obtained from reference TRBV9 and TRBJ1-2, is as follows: DSGVTQTPKHLITATGQRVTLRCSPRSGDLSVYWYQQSLDQGLQFLIQYYNGEERAKGNILERFSAQQFPDLHSELNLSSLELGDSALYFCASSTPGTYGYTFGSGTRLTVV.

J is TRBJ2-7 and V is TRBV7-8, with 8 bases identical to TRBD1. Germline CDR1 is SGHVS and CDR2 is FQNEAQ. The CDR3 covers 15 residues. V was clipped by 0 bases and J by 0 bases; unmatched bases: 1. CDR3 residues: CASSLAGTGSYEQYF. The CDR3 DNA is TGTGCCAGCAGCTTAGCCGGGACAGGCTCCTACGAGCAGTACTTC.

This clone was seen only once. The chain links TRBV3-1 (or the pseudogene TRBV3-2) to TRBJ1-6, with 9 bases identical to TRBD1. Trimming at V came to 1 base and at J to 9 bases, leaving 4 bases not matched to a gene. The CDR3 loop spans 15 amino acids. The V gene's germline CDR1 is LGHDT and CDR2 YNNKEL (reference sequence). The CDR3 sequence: CASSQGGTGSSPLHF. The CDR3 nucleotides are TGTGCCAGCAGCCAAGGGGGGACAGGGTCTTCACCCCTCCACTTT.

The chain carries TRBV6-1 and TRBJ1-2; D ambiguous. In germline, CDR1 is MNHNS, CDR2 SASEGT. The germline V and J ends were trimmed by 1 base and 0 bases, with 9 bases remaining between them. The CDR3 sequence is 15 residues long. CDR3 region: CASSEGSASNYGYTF. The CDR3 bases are TGTGCCAGCAGTGAAGGGTCTGCATCTAACTATGGCTACACCTTC.

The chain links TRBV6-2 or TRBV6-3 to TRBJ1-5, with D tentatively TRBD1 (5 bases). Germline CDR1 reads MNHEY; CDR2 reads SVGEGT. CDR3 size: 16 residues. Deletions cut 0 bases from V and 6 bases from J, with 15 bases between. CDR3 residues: CASSYSGARGSQPQHF. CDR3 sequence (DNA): TGTGCCAGCAGTTACTCCGGGGCCCGAGGGAGTCAGCCCCAGCATTTT.